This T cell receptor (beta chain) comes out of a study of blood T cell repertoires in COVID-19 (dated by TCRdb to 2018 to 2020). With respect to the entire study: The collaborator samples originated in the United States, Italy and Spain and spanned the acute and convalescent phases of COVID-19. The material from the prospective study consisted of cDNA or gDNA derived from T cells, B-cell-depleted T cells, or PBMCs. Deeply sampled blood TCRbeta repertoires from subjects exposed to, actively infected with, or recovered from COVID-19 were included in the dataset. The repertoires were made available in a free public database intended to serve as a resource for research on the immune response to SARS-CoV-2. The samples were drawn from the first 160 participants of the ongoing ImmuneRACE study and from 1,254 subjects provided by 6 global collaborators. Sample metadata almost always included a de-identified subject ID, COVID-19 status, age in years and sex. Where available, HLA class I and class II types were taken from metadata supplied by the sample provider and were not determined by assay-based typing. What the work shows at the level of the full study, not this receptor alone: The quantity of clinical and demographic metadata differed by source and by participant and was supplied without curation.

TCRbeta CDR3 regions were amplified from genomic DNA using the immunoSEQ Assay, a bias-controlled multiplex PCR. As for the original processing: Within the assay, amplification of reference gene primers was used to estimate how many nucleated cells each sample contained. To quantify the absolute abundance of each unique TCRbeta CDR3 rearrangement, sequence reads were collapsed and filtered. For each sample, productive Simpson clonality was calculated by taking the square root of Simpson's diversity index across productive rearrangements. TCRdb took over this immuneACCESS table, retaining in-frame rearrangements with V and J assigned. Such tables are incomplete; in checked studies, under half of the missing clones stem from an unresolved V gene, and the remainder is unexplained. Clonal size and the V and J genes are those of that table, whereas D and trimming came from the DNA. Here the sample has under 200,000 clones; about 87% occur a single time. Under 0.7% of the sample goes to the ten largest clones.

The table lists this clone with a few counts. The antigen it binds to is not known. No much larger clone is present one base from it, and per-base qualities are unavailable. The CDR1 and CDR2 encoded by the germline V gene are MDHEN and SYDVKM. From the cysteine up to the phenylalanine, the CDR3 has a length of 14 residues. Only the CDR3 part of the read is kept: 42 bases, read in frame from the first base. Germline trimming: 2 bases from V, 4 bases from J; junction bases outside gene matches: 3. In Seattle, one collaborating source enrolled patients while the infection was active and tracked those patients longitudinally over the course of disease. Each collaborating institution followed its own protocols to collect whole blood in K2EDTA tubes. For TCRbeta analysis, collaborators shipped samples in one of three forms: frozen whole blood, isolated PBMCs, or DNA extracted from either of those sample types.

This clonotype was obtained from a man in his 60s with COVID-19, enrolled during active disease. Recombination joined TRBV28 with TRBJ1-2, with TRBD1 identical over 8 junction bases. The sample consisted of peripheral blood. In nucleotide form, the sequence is TGTGCCAGCAGTTTAGGACAGGGCGGCTATGGCTACACCTTC. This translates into CASSLGQGGYGYTF.